One sample yielded the 4 T cell receptor beta chains listed below, sequenced in a study of T cell responses to AZD1222 COVID-19 vaccine. Generated by immunoSEQ multiplex PCR, the TCRdb table keeps only in-frame clones and is missing some. The data contain roughly 55,000 clones, 89% of them singletons. Material: peripheral blood, obtained on day 0 of AZD1222 vaccination. The source is an adult in good health.

The chain employs TRBV30 and TRBJ1-5; TRBD1 aligns across 7 bases. The CDR3 spans 15 residues. From germline, CDR1 is GTSNPN and CDR2 SVGIG (reference sequence). V gave up 3 bases and J gave up 3 bases; unmatched junction bases: 8. CDR3 sequence: CAWSSGQFFNQPQHF. CDR3 DNA: TGTGCCTGGAGCTCGGGACAGTTCTTCAATCAGCCCCAGCATTTT.

The chain carries TRBV5-1 and TRBJ2-7, with D maybe TRBD1 (6 bases). The CDR3 runs to 13 residues. CDR1 SGHRS and CDR2 YFSETQ come from the germline V gene. V was shortened by 4 bases and J by 4 bases, with 12 bases between the two germline ends. DNA of the CDR3: TGCGCCAGCAGCGTAGGACAGCTTTACGAGCAGTACTTC. Protein sequence: CASSVGQLYEQYF.

The gene calls are TRBV6-2 or TRBV6-3 and TRBJ1-1; D is undetermined. The V end was cut by 0 bases, the J end by 0 bases, with 11 bases between. The CDR3 consists of 16 residues. The germline gives CDR1 MNHEY, CDR2 SVGEGT. The CDR3 DNA reads TGTGCCAGCAGTTACTCGATAGGAGGGATGAACACTGAAGCTTTCTTT. Its translation: CASSYSIGGMNTEAFF.

The genes are TRBV28 and TRBJ1-1; 11 nucleotides align to TRBD1. CDR3 length equals 20 residues. The germline V gene encodes CDR1 MDHEN and CDR2 SYDVKM. Losses at the gene ends were 3 bases for V and 0 bases for J; bases not matched to a gene: 15. The CDR3 DNA sequence: TGTGCCAGCAGTTTTCCGGGACAGGGGGGGCCCGGGTTAGTGAACACTGAAGCTTTCTTT. The encoded protein is CASSFPGQGGPGLVNTEAFF.